Listed below are T cell receptor beta chains from one sample, sequenced in a study of T cell responses to AZD1222 COVID-19 vaccine. The data were produced by immunoSEQ multiplex PCR, yet TCRdb's version contains in-frame clones alone and is incomplete. The sample holds roughly 80,000 clones, 70% to 85% seen once. The sequencing used peripheral blood, collected on day 0 of AZD1222 vaccination. These receptors were taken from an adult in good health. The CDR3 runs from the conserved cysteine through the conserved F or W. D genes are given only for firm matches. For some rows the clone size is stated as once, few or many, or as a class when expanded; others skip it.

v_gene	d_gene	j_gene	abundance	CDR3aa	CDR3nt
TRBV19	TRBD1	TRBJ1-2	once	CASRDRDPYGYTF	TGTGCCAGCCGGGACAGAGACCCCTATGGCTACACCTTC
TRBV10-3	NA	TRBJ1-6	few	CAISEGQQASPLHF	TGTGCCATCAGTGAAGGTCAGCAAGCTTCACCCCTCCACTTT
TRBV5-5	NA	TRBJ2-7	NA	CASSPGARAYEQYF	TGTGCCAGCAGCCCGGGAGCGAGGGCCTACGAGCAGTACTTC
TRBV7-8	TRBD1	TRBJ2-7	NA	CASSLGSGDRTFF	TGTGCCAGCAGCTTAGGGTCGGGGGACAGGACCTTTTTC
TRBV5-6	NA	TRBJ2-3	NA	CASILASSLAPKTDTQYF	TGTGCCAGCATCTTAGCATCTTCTCTAGCGCCGAAGACAGATACGCAGTATTTT
TRBV6-2/TRBV6-3	TRBD2	TRBJ2-1	NA	CASSGGRPLNEQFF	TGTGCCAGCAGCGGCGGGAGGCCCCTCAATGAGCAGTTCTTC
TRBV4-1	TRBD2	TRBJ2-1	NA	CASSQDQGLVYEQFF	TGCGCCAGCAGCCAAGATCAAGGACTAGTCTATGAGCAGTTCTTC
TRBV6-2/TRBV6-3	TRBD2	TRBJ2-1	NA	CASSYRGGLYNEQFF	TGTGCCAGCAGTTACCGGGGGGGACTCTACAATGAGCAGTTCTTC
TRBV6-6	TRBD1	TRBJ1-1	NA	CASSLETGATEAFF	TGTGCCAGCAGTTTAGAGACAGGGGCCACTGAAGCTTTCTTT
TRBV15	NA	TRBJ1-1	NA	CATSRRPNTEAFF	TGTGCCACCAGCAGACGGCCGAACACTGAAGCTTTCTTT
TRBV3-1/TRBV3-2	NA	TRBJ1-4	once	CASSHGGGSEKLFF	TGTGCCAGCAGCCACGGCGGGGGAAGTGAAAAACTGTTTTTT
TRBV24-1	NA	TRBJ1-2	NA	CATALWAVYGYTF	TGTGCCACTGCCCTCTGGGCAGTCTATGGCTACACCTTC